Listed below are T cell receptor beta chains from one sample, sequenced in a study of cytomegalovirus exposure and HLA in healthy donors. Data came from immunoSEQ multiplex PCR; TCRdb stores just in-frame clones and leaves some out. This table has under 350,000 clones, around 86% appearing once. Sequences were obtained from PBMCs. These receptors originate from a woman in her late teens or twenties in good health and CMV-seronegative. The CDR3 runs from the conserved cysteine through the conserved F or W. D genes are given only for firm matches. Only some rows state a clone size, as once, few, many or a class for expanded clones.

CDR3aa: CASSEGRRENEKLFF; CDR3nt: TGCGCCAGCAGTGAAGGTCGGCGGGAGAATGAAAAACTGTTTTTT; abundance: .; d_gene: .; j_gene: TRBJ1-4; len: 15; v_gene: TRBV10-1
CDR3aa: CATSTDRDSGANVLTF; CDR3nt: TGTGCCACCAGCACGGACAGGGACTCTGGGGCCAACGTCCTGACTTTC; abundance: many; d_gene: TRBD1; j_gene: TRBJ2-6; len: 16; v_gene: TRBV15
CDR3aa: CASSLRGTSRYEQYF; CDR3nt: TGTGCCAGCAGCCTTAGGGGAACTAGCCGCTACGAGCAGTACTTC; abundance: .; d_gene: .; j_gene: TRBJ2-7; len: 15; v_gene: TRBV4-2
CDR3aa: CAWSVVSGSRETQYF; CDR3nt: TGTGCCTGGAGTGTAGTTAGCGGGAGTAGGGAGACCCAGTACTTC; abundance: .; d_gene: TRBD2; j_gene: TRBJ2-5; len: 15; v_gene: TRBV30
CDR3aa: CATSRAKQQNTEAFF; CDR3nt: TGTGCCACCAGCAGAGCCAAACAGCAGAACACTGAAGCTTTCTTT; abundance: .; d_gene: .; j_gene: TRBJ1-1; len: 15; v_gene: TRBV15
CDR3aa: CSVLGLAGGTDTQYF; CDR3nt: TGCAGCGTTTTAGGGCTAGCGGGAGGAACAGATACGCAGTATTTT; abundance: .; d_gene: TRBD2; j_gene: TRBJ2-3; len: 15; v_gene: TRBV29-1
CDR3aa: CASSLSLTGGYNEQFF; CDR3nt: TGTGCCAGCAGCTTGTCTCTGACGGGGGGGTACAATGAGCAGTTCTTC; abundance: .; d_gene: TRBD2; j_gene: TRBJ2-1; len: 16; v_gene: TRBV5-4
CDR3aa: CASSSRTGGYTF; CDR3nt: TGTGCCAGCAGCTCCAGGACAGGTGGCTACACCTTC; abundance: .; d_gene: TRBD1; j_gene: TRBJ1-2; len: 12; v_gene: TRBV7-2
CDR3aa: CASSEESASGYGYTF; CDR3nt: TGTGCCAGCAGTGAAGAGTCAGCTAGTGGCTATGGCTACACCTTC; abundance: .; d_gene: .; j_gene: TRBJ1-2; len: 15; v_gene: TRBV2
CDR3aa: CASSRGYPRERRSKNIQYF; CDR3nt: TGTGCCAGCAGTAGGGGATATCCTCGGGAGAGGAGATCCAAAAACATTCAGTACTTC; abundance: .; d_gene: .; j_gene: TRBJ2-4; len: 19; v_gene: TRBV2
CDR3aa: CASSHQGAVYEQYF; CDR3nt: TGCGCCAGCAGCCACCAGGGGGCCGTATACGAGCAGTACTTC; abundance: .; d_gene: TRBD1; j_gene: TRBJ2-7; len: 14; v_gene: TRBV4-1
CDR3aa: CASSQDEGTGSGYTF; CDR3nt: TGCGCCAGCAGCCAAGATGAGGGGACAGGGAGCGGCTACACCTTC; abundance: few; d_gene: TRBD1; j_gene: TRBJ1-2; len: 15; v_gene: TRBV4-3
CDR3aa: CASSLGSGDTEAFF; CDR3nt: TGTGCCAGCAGCTTAGGTTCGGGGGACACTGAAGCTTTCTTT; abundance: .; d_gene: .; j_gene: TRBJ1-1; len: 14; v_gene: TRBV7-2
CDR3aa: CASSFEETQYF; CDR3nt: TGTGCCAGCAGCTTTGAGGAGACCCAGTACTTC; abundance: .; d_gene: .; j_gene: TRBJ2-5; len: 11; v_gene: TRBV11-3
CDR3aa: CASSKDRNYGYTF; CDR3nt: TGCGCCAGCAGCAAGGACAGGAACTATGGCTACACCTTC; abundance: .; d_gene: TRBD1; j_gene: TRBJ1-2; len: 13; v_gene: TRBV5-1
CDR3aa: CAWRYRASSTDTQYF; CDR3nt: TGTGCCTGGAGGTACAGGGCCTCTAGCACAGATACGCAGTATTTT; abundance: .; d_gene: .; j_gene: TRBJ2-3; len: 15; v_gene: TRBV30
CDR3aa: CASSFNRGTNEKLFF; CDR3nt: TGTGCCAGCAGCTTTAACAGGGGAACTAATGAAAAACTGTTTTTT; abundance: .; d_gene: TRBD1; j_gene: TRBJ1-4; len: 15; v_gene: TRBV7-8
CDR3aa: CASSVAWAGKSIGGYTF; CDR3nt: TGTGCCAGCAGCGTAGCTTGGGCAGGGAAAAGTATCGGCGGCTACACCTTC; abundance: .; d_gene: .; j_gene: TRBJ1-2; len: 17; v_gene: TRBV9
CDR3aa: CASGLRNNNEQFF; CDR3nt: TGTGCCAGCGGTCTCAGAAACAACAATGAGCAGTTCTTC; abundance: .; d_gene: .; j_gene: TRBJ2-1; len: 13; v_gene: TRBV7-6
CDR3aa: CASSSYPGEGNYGYTF; CDR3nt: TGTGCCAGCAGCTCATACCCAGGGGAGGGCAACTATGGCTACACCTTC; abundance: .; d_gene: .; j_gene: TRBJ1-2; len: 16; v_gene: TRBV7-2
CDR3aa: CASSEQGPGSTEAFF; CDR3nt: TGTGCCAGCAGTGAACAAGGGCCGGGATCCACTGAAGCTTTCTTT; abundance: .; d_gene: .; j_gene: TRBJ1-1; len: 15; v_gene: TRBV2
CDR3aa: CASSLGTSGLSSYNEQFF; CDR3nt: TGCGCCAGCAGCCTTGGGACTAGCGGGCTGAGCTCCTACAATGAGCAGTTCTTC; abundance: .; d_gene: TRBD2; j_gene: TRBJ2-1; len: 18; v_gene: TRBV4-1
CDR3aa: CASSLAERQGEIMAFF; CDR3nt: TGTGCCAGCAGCTTAGCGGAAAGACAGGGCGAAATCATGGCTTTCTTT; abundance: .; d_gene: TRBD1; j_gene: TRBJ1-1; len: 16; v_gene: TRBV7-9
CDR3aa: CATSGSRTGVSTDTQYF; CDR3nt: TGTGCCACCAGCGGAAGCAGGACGGGAGTTAGCACAGATACGCAGTATTTT; abundance: .; d_gene: .; j_gene: TRBJ2-3; len: 17; v_gene: TRBV15
CDR3aa: CASSRDGVGNSPLHF; CDR3nt: TGCGCCAGCAGCCGCGATGGAGTCGGAAATTCACCCCTCCACTTT; abundance: .; d_gene: .; j_gene: TRBJ1-6; len: 15; v_gene: TRBV4-3
CDR3aa: CASSPPVKGAAFF; CDR3nt: TGTGCCAGCTCACCACCGGTTAAGGGGGCGGCTTTCTTT; abundance: .; d_gene: TRBD1; j_gene: TRBJ1-1; len: 13; v_gene: TRBV18
CDR3aa: CASGGQSYEQYF; CDR3nt: TGTGCCAGTGGAGGACAGTCCTACGAGCAGTACTTC; abundance: .; d_gene: .; j_gene: TRBJ2-7; len: 12; v_gene: TRBV19
CDR3aa: CASSLIGGQSNYGYTF; CDR3nt: TGTGCCAGCAGCTTAATCGGGGGACAGAGTAACTATGGCTACACCTTC; abundance: .; d_gene: TRBD1; j_gene: TRBJ1-2; len: 16; v_gene: TRBV7-3
CDR3aa: CASSDFPGTQYEQYF; CDR3nt: TGTGCCAGCAGTGACTTTCCCGGGACACAATACGAGCAGTACTTC; abundance: once; d_gene: .; j_gene: TRBJ2-7; len: 15; v_gene: TRBV6-1
CDR3aa: CASSTSRVAGGYEQYF; CDR3nt: TGTGCCAGCAGCACCTCCCGGGTAGCGGGGGGTTACGAGCAGTACTTC; abundance: .; d_gene: TRBD2; j_gene: TRBJ2-7; len: 16; v_gene: TRBV9
CDR3aa: CASSFNPQGAYTQYF; CDR3nt: TGTGCCAGCAGCTTTAATCCACAGGGGGCATATACGCAGTATTTT; abundance: .; d_gene: TRBD1; j_gene: TRBJ2-3; len: 15; v_gene: TRBV7-2
CDR3aa: CSVMYYLGQETQYF; CDR3nt: TGCAGCGTGATGTACTATCTAGGACAAGAGACCCAGTACTTC; abundance: few; d_gene: .; j_gene: TRBJ2-5; len: 14; v_gene: TRBV29-1
CDR3aa: CASTVGTGGFSYEQYF; CDR3nt: TGTGCCAGCACCGTAGGGACAGGGGGCTTCTCCTACGAGCAGTACTTC; abundance: .; d_gene: TRBD1; j_gene: TRBJ2-7; len: 16; v_gene: TRBV6-6
CDR3aa: CAPTGITEAFF; CDR3nt: TGTGCCCCGACAGGGATAACTGAAGCTTTCTTT; abundance: .; d_gene: TRBD1; j_gene: TRBJ1-1; len: 11; v_gene: TRBV7-9
CDR3aa: CASSLVAGRFGNTIYF; CDR3nt: TGCGCCAGCAGCTTGGTGGCAGGGCGGTTTGGAAACACCATATATTTT; abundance: .; d_gene: .; j_gene: TRBJ1-3; len: 16; v_gene: TRBV5-1
CDR3aa: CASSSNRVQPLNEQFF; CDR3nt: TGTGCCAGCAGCTCAAACAGGGTCCAACCTCTCAATGAGCAGTTCTTC; abundance: .; d_gene: .; j_gene: TRBJ2-1; len: 16; v_gene: TRBV11-2
CDR3aa: CASSEMTEGGYGYTF; CDR3nt: TGTGCCAGCAGCGAAATGACTGAGGGTGGCTATGGCTACACCTTC; abundance: few; d_gene: .; j_gene: TRBJ1-2; len: 15; v_gene: TRBV6-5
CDR3aa: CASSHGTAPYEQYF; CDR3nt: TGTGCCAGCAGCCACGGGACTGCCCCCTACGAGCAGTACTTC; abundance: .; d_gene: .; j_gene: TRBJ2-7; len: 14; v_gene: TRBV11-2
CDR3aa: CASSVGTSGNNEQFF; CDR3nt: TGTGCCAGTAGTGTCGGGACTAGCGGCAACAATGAGCAGTTCTTC; abundance: .; d_gene: TRBD2; j_gene: TRBJ2-1; len: 15; v_gene: TRBV19
CDR3aa: CASSMFGGRDSPLHF; CDR3nt: TGTGCCAGTAGTATGTTCGGAGGAAGGGATTCACCCCTCCACTTT; abundance: .; d_gene: .; j_gene: TRBJ1-6; len: 15; v_gene: TRBV19
CDR3aa: CASSLVLAGDEQFF; CDR3nt: TGTGCCAGCAGCTTAGTACTAGCGGGAGATGAGCAGTTCTTC; abundance: once; d_gene: TRBD2; j_gene: TRBJ2-1; len: 14; v_gene: TRBV11-3
CDR3aa: CASSRGQVYNSPLHF; CDR3nt: TGTGCCAGCAGCCGCGGACAGGTTTATAATTCACCCCTCCACTTT; abundance: .; d_gene: TRBD1; j_gene: TRBJ1-6; len: 15; v_gene: TRBV27
CDR3aa: CASPPAGVNSGANVLTF; CDR3nt: TGTGCCAGCCCCCCGGCCGGGGTAAACTCTGGGGCCAACGTCCTGACTTTC; abundance: .; d_gene: .; j_gene: TRBJ2-6; len: 17; v_gene: TRBV18
CDR3aa: CASSPAGTGGNTIYF; CDR3nt: TGTGCCAGCAGCCCCGCCGGGACAGGTGGAAACACCATATATTTT; abundance: .; d_gene: TRBD1; j_gene: TRBJ1-3; len: 15; v_gene: TRBV28
CDR3aa: CASSTTGNGYTF; CDR3nt: TGTGCCAGCAGTACGACAGGGAACGGCTACACCTTC; abundance: .; d_gene: TRBD1; j_gene: TRBJ1-2; len: 12; v_gene: TRBV6-6
CDR3aa: CASSGQGQLYTGNQPQHF; CDR3nt: TGTGCCAGCAGTGGCCAAGGACAGCTCTATACGGGCAATCAGCCCCAGCATTTT; abundance: .; d_gene: .; j_gene: TRBJ1-5; len: 18; v_gene: TRBV2
CDR3aa: CASSYLGTGCTF; CDR3nt: TGTGCCAGCAGTTACCTAGGGACAGGGTGTACATTT; abundance: .; d_gene: TRBD1; j_gene: TRBJ1-1; len: 12; v_gene: TRBV6-6
CDR3aa: CASRGGGGTDTQYF; CDR3nt: TGTGCCAGCAGGGGTGGGGGGGGCACAGATACGCAGTATTTT; abundance: .; d_gene: TRBD2; j_gene: TRBJ2-3; len: 14; v_gene: TRBV6-5
CDR3aa: CASSEGLAGSYEQYF; CDR3nt: TGTGCCAGCAGTGAAGGACTAGCGGGGTCCTACGAGCAGTACTTC; abundance: .; d_gene: TRBD2; j_gene: TRBJ2-7; len: 15; v_gene: TRBV2
CDR3aa: CASSFGRGSTYEQYF; CDR3nt: TGTGCCAGCAGTTTCGGCAGGGGGTCAACATACGAGCAGTACTTC; abundance: .; d_gene: TRBD1; j_gene: TRBJ2-7; len: 15; v_gene: TRBV27
CDR3aa: CASSQPAKDRTDTQYF; CDR3nt: TGCGCCAGCAGCCAGCCCGCCAAAGACAGGACAGATACGCAGTATTTT; abundance: .; d_gene: .; j_gene: TRBJ2-3; len: 16; v_gene: TRBV4-1
CDR3aa: CASSLRGEQYF; CDR3nt: TGTGCCAGCAGCCTCAGGGGGGAGCAGTACTTC; abundance: .; d_gene: TRBD1; j_gene: TRBJ2-7; len: 11; v_gene: TRBV6-6
CDR3aa: CAWSLGGSDLRF; CDR3nt: TGTGCCTGGAGTTTAGGCGGGAGTGATCTCCGCTTC; abundance: once; d_gene: TRBD2; j_gene: TRBJ2-7; len: 12; v_gene: TRBV30
CDR3aa: CASRGRTGGNSPLHF; CDR3nt: TGTGCCAGCAGGGGAAGGACAGGGGGTAATTCACCCCTCCACTTT; abundance: .; d_gene: TRBD1; j_gene: TRBJ1-6; len: 15; v_gene: TRBV2
CDR3aa: CASRLGQSTYEQYF; CDR3nt: TGTGCCAGCAGGCTAGGACAGAGTACCTACGAGCAGTACTTC; abundance: .; d_gene: .; j_gene: TRBJ2-7; len: 14; v_gene: TRBV6-5